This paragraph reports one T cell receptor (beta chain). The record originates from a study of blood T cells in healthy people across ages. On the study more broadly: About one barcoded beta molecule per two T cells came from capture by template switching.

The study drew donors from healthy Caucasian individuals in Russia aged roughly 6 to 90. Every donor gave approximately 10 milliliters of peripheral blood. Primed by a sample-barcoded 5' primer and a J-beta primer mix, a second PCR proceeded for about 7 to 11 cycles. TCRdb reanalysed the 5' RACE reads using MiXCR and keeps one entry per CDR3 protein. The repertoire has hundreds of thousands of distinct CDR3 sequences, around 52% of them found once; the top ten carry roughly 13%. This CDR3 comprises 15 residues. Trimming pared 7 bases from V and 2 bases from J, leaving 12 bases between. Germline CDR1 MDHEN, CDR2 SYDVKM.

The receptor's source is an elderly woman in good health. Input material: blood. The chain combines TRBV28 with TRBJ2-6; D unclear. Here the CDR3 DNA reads TGTGCCAGCAACTCGGTTGGGGCTGGGGCCAACGTCCTGACTTTC. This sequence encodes CASNSVGAGANVLTF.